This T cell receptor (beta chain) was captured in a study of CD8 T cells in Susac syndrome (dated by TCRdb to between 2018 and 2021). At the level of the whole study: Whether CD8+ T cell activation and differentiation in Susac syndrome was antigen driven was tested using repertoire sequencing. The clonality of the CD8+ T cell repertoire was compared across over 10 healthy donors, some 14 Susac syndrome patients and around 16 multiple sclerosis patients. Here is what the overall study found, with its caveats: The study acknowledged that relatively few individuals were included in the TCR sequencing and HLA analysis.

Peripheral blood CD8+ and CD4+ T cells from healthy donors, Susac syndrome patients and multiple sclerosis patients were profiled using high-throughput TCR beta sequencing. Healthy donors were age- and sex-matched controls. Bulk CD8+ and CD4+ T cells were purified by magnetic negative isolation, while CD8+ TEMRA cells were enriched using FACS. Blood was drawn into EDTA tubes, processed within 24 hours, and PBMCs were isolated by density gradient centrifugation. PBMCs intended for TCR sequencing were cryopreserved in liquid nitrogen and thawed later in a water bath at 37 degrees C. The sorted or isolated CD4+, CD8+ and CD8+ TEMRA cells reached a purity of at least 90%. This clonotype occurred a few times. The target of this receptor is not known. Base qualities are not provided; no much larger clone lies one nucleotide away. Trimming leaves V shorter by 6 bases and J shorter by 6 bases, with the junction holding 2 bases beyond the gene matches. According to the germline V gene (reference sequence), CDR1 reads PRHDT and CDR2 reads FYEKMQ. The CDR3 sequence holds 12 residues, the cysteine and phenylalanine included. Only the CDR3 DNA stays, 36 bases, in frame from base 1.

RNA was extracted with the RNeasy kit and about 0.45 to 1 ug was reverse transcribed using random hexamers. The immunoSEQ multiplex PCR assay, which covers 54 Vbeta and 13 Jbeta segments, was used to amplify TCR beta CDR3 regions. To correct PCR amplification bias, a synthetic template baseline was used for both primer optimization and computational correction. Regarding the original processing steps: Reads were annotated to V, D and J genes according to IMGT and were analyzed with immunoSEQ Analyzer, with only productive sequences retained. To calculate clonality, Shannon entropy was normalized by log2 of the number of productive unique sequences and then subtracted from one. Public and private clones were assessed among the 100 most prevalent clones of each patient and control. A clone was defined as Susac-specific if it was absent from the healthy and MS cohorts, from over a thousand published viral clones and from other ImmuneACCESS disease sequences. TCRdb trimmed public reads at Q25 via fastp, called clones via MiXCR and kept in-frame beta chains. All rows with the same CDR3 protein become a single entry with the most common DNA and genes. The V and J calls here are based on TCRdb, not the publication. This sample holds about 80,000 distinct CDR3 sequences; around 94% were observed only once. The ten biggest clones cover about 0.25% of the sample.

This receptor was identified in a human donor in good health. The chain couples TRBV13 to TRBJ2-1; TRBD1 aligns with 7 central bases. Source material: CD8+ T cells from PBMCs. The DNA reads TGTGCCAGCAGTTCAGGGGGCAATGAGCAGTTCTTC. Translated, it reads CASSSGGNEQFF.